This T cell receptor (beta chain) is drawn from a study of T cell repertoires in cytomegalovirus infection. The wider study: Public TCR beta signatures provided an indication of both CMV infection and a matching HLA type.

TCRdb fed the reads into MiXCR, producing one record per CDR3 protein. The table shows 740,000 or so distinct CDR3 sequences, with approximately 40% occurring only once. Losses at the gene ends were 4 bases for V and 5 bases for J; bases not matched to a gene: 8. Germline lookup yields CDR1 LNHDA and CDR2 SQIVND (reference sequence). CDR3 length equals 16 residues. The study, taken as a whole, reports: It was HLA-C-restricted CMV-specific TCR beta clonotypes that dominated the response ex vivo. Cumulative frequency of public TCR beta families picked out carriers of CMV plus the relevant HLA.

This clonotype was detected once. As yet, its antigen is unknown. This rearrangement joins TRBV19 to TRBJ1-1; TRBD1 agrees at 12 bases. Sequencing input: PBMCs. The receptor comes from a human donor in good health (CMV status not recorded). Some clones in this sample may be carry-over from other donors' samples. Here the CDR3 DNA reads TGTGCCAGTAGTAATTCCGGGACAGGGGGCGTTACTGAAGCTTTCTTT. Translation gives CASSNSGTGGVTEAFF.